A single T cell receptor beta chain is shown here with its context. After extraction with the RNeasy kit, roughly 0.5 to 1 ug of the RNA was reverse transcribed using random hexamers. TCRdb re-derived calls from the immunoSEQ multiplex PCR reads in MiXCR, one entry per CDR3 protein. The sample includes 300,000 or so distinct CDR3 sequences, 92% of them seen just once. In blood CD8+ and CD4+ T cells, TCR beta underwent sequencing. Included as multiple sclerosis controls were treatment-naive patients who had stable or active relapsing-remitting disease. Unmatched junction bases numbered 6, after V lost 0 bases and J lost 7 bases. The CDR3 extends over 15 amino acids. Per the germline V gene, CDR1 is SQVTM and CDR2 is ANQGSEA. The data stem from a study of CD8 T cells in Susac syndrome.

The source is a human donor with multiple sclerosis. This chain joins TRBV29-1 and TRBJ2-1; 10 bases are shared with TRBD1. Sequenced input: CD4+ T cells from PBMCs. The CDR3 sequence is CSVEDRDRGRNEQFF. The CDR3 nucleotides read TGCAGCGTTGAAGATCGGGACAGGGGTAGGAATGAGCAGTTCTTC.